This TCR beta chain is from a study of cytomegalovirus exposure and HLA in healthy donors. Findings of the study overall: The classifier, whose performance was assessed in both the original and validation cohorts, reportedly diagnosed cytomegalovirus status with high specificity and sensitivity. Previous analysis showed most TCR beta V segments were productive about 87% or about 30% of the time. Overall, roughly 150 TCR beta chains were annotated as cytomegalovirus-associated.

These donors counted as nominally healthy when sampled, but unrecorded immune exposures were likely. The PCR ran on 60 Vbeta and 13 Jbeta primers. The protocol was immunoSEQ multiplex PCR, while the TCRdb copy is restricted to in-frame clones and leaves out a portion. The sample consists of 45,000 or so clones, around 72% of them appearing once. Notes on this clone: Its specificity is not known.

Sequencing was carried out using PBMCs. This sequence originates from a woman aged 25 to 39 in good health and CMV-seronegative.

The CDR3 loop is CASSRGSLLETQYF. CDR3 DNA: TGTGCCAGCAGCCGAGGGAGCCTGTTGGAGACCCAGTACTTC. This chain joins TRBV7-9 and TRBJ2-5; possible D gene TRBD2, 5 bases. V shed 5 bases and J shed 5 bases, with 15 bases lying between them. This CDR3 has 14 amino acids. Germline V lookup: CDR1 SEHNR, CDR2 FQNEAQ (reference sequence).